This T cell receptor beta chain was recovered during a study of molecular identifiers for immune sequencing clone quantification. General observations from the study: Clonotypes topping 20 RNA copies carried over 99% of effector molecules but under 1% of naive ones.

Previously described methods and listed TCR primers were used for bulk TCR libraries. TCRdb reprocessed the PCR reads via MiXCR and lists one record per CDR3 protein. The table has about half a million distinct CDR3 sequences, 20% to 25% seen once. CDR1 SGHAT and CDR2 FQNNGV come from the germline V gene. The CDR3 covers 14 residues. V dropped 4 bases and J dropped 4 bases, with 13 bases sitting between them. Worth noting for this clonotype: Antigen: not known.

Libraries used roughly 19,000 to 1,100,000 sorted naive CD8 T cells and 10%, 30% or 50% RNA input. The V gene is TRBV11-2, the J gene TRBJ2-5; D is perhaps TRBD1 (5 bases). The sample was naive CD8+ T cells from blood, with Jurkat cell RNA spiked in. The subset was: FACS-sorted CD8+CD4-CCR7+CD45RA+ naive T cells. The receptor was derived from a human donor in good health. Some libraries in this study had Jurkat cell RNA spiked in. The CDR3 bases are TGTGCCAGCAGCTCGACAGAGTTAAGAGAGACCCAGTACTTC. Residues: CASSSTELRETQYF.